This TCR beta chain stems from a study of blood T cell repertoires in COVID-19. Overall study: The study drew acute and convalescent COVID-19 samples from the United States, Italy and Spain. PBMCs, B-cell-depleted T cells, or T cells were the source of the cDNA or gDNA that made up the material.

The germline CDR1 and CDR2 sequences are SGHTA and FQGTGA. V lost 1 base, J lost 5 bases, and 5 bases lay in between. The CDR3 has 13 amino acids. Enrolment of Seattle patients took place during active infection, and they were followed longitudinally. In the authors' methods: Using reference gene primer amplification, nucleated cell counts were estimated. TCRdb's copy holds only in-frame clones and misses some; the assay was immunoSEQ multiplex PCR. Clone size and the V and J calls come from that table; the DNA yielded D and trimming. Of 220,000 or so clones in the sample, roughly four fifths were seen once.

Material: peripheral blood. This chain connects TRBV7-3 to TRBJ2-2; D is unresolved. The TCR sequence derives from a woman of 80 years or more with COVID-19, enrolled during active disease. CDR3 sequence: CASSLKQTGELFF. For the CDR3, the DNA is TGTGCCAGCAGCTTAAAACAGACCGGGGAGCTGTTTTTT.